The rows below give T cell receptor beta chains drawn from one sample of a study of shared clonotypes between healthy human individuals. Some clones are missing from TCRdb's copy, which holds only in-frame ones; the method was immunoSEQ multiplex PCR. The repertoire holds about 2 million clones, with 85% to 95% as singletons. Sequencing was done on a sample of naive CD4+ T cells sorted from blood. These receptors all stem from a man between 18 and 29 years old in good health. Each CDR3 is given with its conserved first and last residue. Each record gives: D gene, clone size, V gene, J gene, CDR3 protein, CDR3 DNA. A D gene is named only where the DNA matches it firmly. A row's size may be missing; if present it is once, few, many or a size class.

D: -
size: once
V: TRBV13
J: TRBJ1-1
CDR3: CASSGTGTQNTEAFF
DNA: TGTGCCAGCAGCGGCACCGGGACTCAGAACACTGAAGCTTTCTTT

D: -
size: -
V: TRBV28
J: TRBJ1-2
CDR3: CASTLRGNYGYTF
DNA: TGTGCCAGCACCCTTAGGGGAAACTATGGCTACACCTTC

D: TRBD1
size: -
V: TRBV6-5
J: TRBJ1-4
CDR3: CASSPSRGRGEKLFF
DNA: TGTGCCAGCAGTCCGTCTAGGGGGCGAGGTGAAAAACTGTTTTTT

D: TRBD1
size: -
V: TRBV7-2
J: TRBJ1-3
CDR3: CASRQGAGNTIYF
DNA: TGTGCCAGCAGACAGGGGGCTGGAAACACCATATATTTT

D: -
size: -
V: TRBV28
J: TRBJ1-5
CDR3: CASSFRAKPQHF
DNA: TGTGCCAGCAGTTTCCGAGCAAAGCCCCAGCATTTT

D: TRBD1
size: -
V: TRBV4-1
J: TRBJ2-3
CDR3: CASSLDRTGGTDTQYF
DNA: TGCGCCAGCAGCCTAGATCGGACAGGGGGCACAGATACGCAGTATTTT

D: TRBD1
size: -
V: TRBV6-1
J: TRBJ1-1
CDR3: CASRENGGRGSRYEAFF
DNA: TGTGCCAGCAGAGAAAACGGTGGCAGGGGGTCTAGGTATGAAGCTTTCTTT

D: -
size: -
V: TRBV18
J: TRBJ2-7
CDR3: CASSTGVYEQYF
DNA: TGTGCCAGCTCTACCGGCGTCTACGAGCAGTACTTC

D: -
size: once
V: TRBV5-4
J: TRBJ2-7
CDR3: CASSLATGTYEQYF
DNA: TGTGCCAGCAGCTTGGCTACGGGAACCTACGAGCAGTACTTC

D: -
size: -
V: TRBV6-1
J: TRBJ2-5
CDR3: CASSERETQYF
DNA: TGTGCCAGCAGTGAAAGAGAGACCCAGTACTTC